This T cell receptor (beta chain) was found in a study of a mutant IDH1 vaccine in newly diagnosed glioma. Measured with immunoSEQ multiplex PCR; TCRdb has only the in-frame clones, and not every one. Seen here are tens of thousands of clones, over 75% observed once, and the top ten hold roughly 0.6%. The time point: week 5, during vaccination. The content of each vaccine dose was 300 ug of mutant IDH1 20-mer peptide, and topical imiquimod accompanied it. Of note for this clone: What it recognizes is unknown.

Germline CDR1 DFQATT, CDR2 SNEGSKA (reference sequence). The trim removed 5 bases at V and 8 bases at J, leaving 2 bases unmatched. This CDR3 comprises 11 residues. Sequences were derived from PBMCs, sampled from a glioma patient whose treatment included an IDH1 peptide vaccine. The rearrangement joins TRBV20-1 to TRBJ2-2, with 7 nucleotides matching TRBD2. The TCR comes from a woman aged 45-60 years with glioma. CDR3 in amino acids: CSASAGGELFF. CDR3 in DNA: TGCAGTGCTTCAGCGGGGGGGGAGCTGTTTTTT.